The T cell receptor beta chain under discussion was sequenced for a study of naive and memory T cell subsets. The library had UMIs added by 3' ligation of an oligonucleotide to TCR cDNA. Cells were not sorted; total RNA input targeted roughly 1 to 1000 ng. The SP2 primer and nested alpha and beta constant region primers amplified ligated cDNA in four rounds. TCRdb ran MiXCR on the 5' RACE reads and lists one entry per CDR3 protein. The data hold about 62,000 distinct CDR3 sequences, with less than 10% observed a single time. The receptor was derived from a female donor in good health.

The CDR3, as DNA: TGTGCCAGCAGTAGAGGGGTTGCAACTAATGAAAAACTGTTTTTT. Its protein product is CASSRGVATNEKLFF. The rearrangement uses TRBV27 and TRBJ1-4; a possible D gene is TRBD1 (5 bases). Germline CDR1 reads MNHEY; CDR2 reads SMNVEV (reference sequence). Trimming pared 5 bases from V and 0 bases from J, leaving 10 bases between. CDR3 length equals 15 residues.